This TCR beta chain derives from a study of CD8+CD57+ T cells in acquired aplastic anemia. V lost 1 base to trimming and J lost 7 bases, with 16 bases between them. This CDR3 spans 16 amino acids. Germline V gives CDR1 LNHDA, CDR2 SQIVND (reference sequence). Profiles of TCR beta VDJ and CDR3 were generated from a genomic DNA template. In TCRdb, the reads were re-called with MiXCR into one record per CDR3 protein. The sample consists of 55,000 to 80,000 distinct CDR3 sequences, around half of them appearing once. This clonotype has only one observation. What was sequenced was sorted CD4+, CD8+, or CD8+CD57+ T cells (not recorded which) from PBMCs. The TCR was taken from a human donor in good health, serving as a control. The chain employs TRBV19 and TRBJ1-4; D is possibly TRBD1 (5 bases). The CDR3 region has the DNA TGTGCCAGTAGTATAGGTCGGCAGGGCGTTGGTGAAAAACTGTTTTTT. Translation gives CASSIGRQGVGEKLFF.